The 5 T cell receptor beta chains given below trace back to one sample, sequenced in a study of identical twins. MiXCR was run by TCRdb on the 5' RACE reads, yielding one entry per CDR3 protein. Of 200,000 to 300,000 distinct CDR3 sequences in the sample, roughly 7% are singletons; the top ten hold approximately 3.6%. This same sample was also taken into another study, of yellow fever vaccine responses in identical twins.

Specimen: memory (CD45RO+) T cells sorted from blood. The receptors here all came from a woman aged 18 to 35 in good health.

The CDR3 region is CASSFGGADYEQYF. Here the CDR3 DNA reads TGTGCCAGCAGTTTTGGCGGGGCTGATTACGAGCAGTACTTC. The chain recombines TRBV12-3 or TRBV12-4 with TRBJ2-7; perhaps TRBD2 as D (6 bases). V was trimmed by 3 bases and J by 4 bases, leaving 13 bases between them. CDR3 length: 14 amino acids.

At least ten counts were recorded for this clonotype. The rearrangement links TRBV12-3 or TRBV12-4 to TRBJ1-1, with 7 bases matching TRBD1. Trimming took 6 bases from V and 1 from J; bases not matched to a gene: 8. The CDR3 runs 15 residues. CDR3 bases: TGTGCCAGCAGGCCTGGATGGACAGGGAACACTGAAGCTTTCTTT. Translated: CASRPGWTGNTEAFF.

This clonotype was counted many times. In DNA form, the CDR3 reads TGTGCCAGCAGCCAGGATGGAGGACACAATGAGCAGTTCTTC. This encodes CASSQDGGHNEQFF. V usage is TRBV4-2 and J usage is TRBJ2-1, with D possibly being TRBD2 (5 bases). The V end was cut by 3 bases, the J end by 5 bases, with 11 bases between. This CDR3 spans 14 amino acids. Germline-derived CDR1 and CDR2 are LGHNA and YNFKEQ.

V gene TRBV5-1 combines with J gene TRBJ2-1; D possibly matches TRBD1 or TRBD2 (5 bases each). V was trimmed by 2 bases and J by 4 bases, leaving 16 bases between them. This CDR3 has 16 amino acids. CDR1 SGHRS and CDR2 YFSETQ come from the germline V gene. In DNA form, the CDR3 reads TGCGCCAGCAGCTTCGGGACCCCGAGAGGGTACAATGAGCAGTTCTTC. It encodes CASSFGTPRGYNEQFF.

The chain recombines TRBV5-5 with TRBJ1-4; D not resolved. Trimming pared 0 bases from V and 0 bases from J, leaving 9 bases between. The CDR3 consists of 16 residues. Germline V gene sequence: CDR1 SGHKS, CDR2 YYEKEE (reference sequence). DNA of the CDR3: TGTGCCAGCAGCTTGGCTATCACGACAACTAATGAAAAACTGTTTTTT. This translates into CASSLAITTTNEKLFF.